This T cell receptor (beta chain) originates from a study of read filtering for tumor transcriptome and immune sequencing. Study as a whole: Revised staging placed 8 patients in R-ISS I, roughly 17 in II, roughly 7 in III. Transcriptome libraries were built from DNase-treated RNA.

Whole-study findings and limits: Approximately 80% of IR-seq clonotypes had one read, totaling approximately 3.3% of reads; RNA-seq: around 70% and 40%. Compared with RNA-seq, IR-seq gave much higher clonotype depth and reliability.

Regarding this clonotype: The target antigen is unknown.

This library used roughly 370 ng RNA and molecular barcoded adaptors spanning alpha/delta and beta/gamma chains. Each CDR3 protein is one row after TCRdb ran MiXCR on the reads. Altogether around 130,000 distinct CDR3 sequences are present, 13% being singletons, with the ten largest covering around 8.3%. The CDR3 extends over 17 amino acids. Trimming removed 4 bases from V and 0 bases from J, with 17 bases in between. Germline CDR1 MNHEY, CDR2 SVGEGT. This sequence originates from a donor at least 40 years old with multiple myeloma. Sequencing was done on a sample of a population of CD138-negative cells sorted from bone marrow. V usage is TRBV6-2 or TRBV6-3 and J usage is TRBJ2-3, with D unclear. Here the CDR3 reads CASSSPLGRFSTDTQYF. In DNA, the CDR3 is TGTGCCAGCAGTTCCCCCCTAGGGCGATTCAGCACAGATACGCAGTATTTT.